This entry features one TCR beta chain sequence. The CDR3 covers 15 residues. The germline V gene has CDR1 MNHEY and CDR2 SMNVEV (reference sequence). The germline V and J ends were trimmed by 5 bases and 1 base, with 14 bases remaining between them. These data belong to a study of control samples from healthy donors and cancer patients. Produced via immunoSEQ multiplex PCR; TCRdb's table is partial and in-frame only. The table shows about 120,000 clones, with about 90% occurring only once. Input material: blood. The source of this sequence is a man aged 18 to 35 in good health. The chain joins TRBV27 to TRBJ1-1, with D possibly matching TRBD1 (6 bases). The CDR3 DNA sequence: TGTGCCAGCAGTAATCAGGGGAAGGGGAACACTGAAGCTTTCTTT. Encoded protein: CASSNQGKGNTEAFF.